The sequence of this T cell receptor beta chain was determined in a study of T cell responses to AZD1222 COVID-19 vaccine. About this clone itself: Its antigen is not known.

Repertoires were generated with immunoSEQ multiplex PCR, while TCRdb's copy carries only in-frame clones and drops some. The sample carries about 140,000 clones, 80% to 90% recorded once. The CDR3 runs to 14 residues. Germline loops: CDR1 LNHDA, CDR2 SQIVND (reference sequence). V was pared by 5 bases and J by 8 bases, with 18 bases between. Whole-study findings and limits: A mostly white British donor set with more females was recruited, and clonal diversity was possibly underestimated. Regions 160-218 and 743-854 dominated among vaccine-associated CD4 TCRs spanning spike.

The material sequenced was peripheral blood, taken on day 0 of AZD1222 vaccination. V is TRBV19 and J is TRBJ1-2; weak D call: TRBD1 (6 bases). The receptor comes from an adult in good health. CDR3 region: CASSRPRGPRGYTF. The CDR3 region has the DNA TGTGCCAGTAGTCGTCCTCGGGGGCCGCGCGGCTACACCTTC.